The following is a T cell receptor (beta chain) sequence with its context. Its antigen is not identified. The data were taken from a study of cytomegalovirus exposure and HLA in healthy donors. Study results and caveats: TRBV6-2, TRBV6-3 and some other V segments were excluded as indistinguishable.

There are 16 residues in the CDR3. Germline CDR1 reads SGHNT; CDR2 reads YYREEE (reference sequence). With 0 bases clipped from V and 4 bases from J, the junction kept 6 bases outside the gene matches. 13 Jbeta primers and 60 Vbeta primers were used for the PCR. How the authors handled the data: A follow-up analysis tallied tens of millions of unique TCR beta chains, roughly 11 million shared. The method was immunoSEQ multiplex PCR; TCRdb's version includes in-frame clones alone and lacks a portion of them. D and trimming were read from the DNA, whereas the V and J calls and clone size are those reported in that table. This sample carries fewer than 200,000 clones, 68% of them seen once, and the ten largest clones take 4% to 5.5%.

This chain connects TRBV5-4 to TRBJ2-2; 7 nucleotides align to TRBD2. This clonotype originated in a woman aged 18 to 35 in good health and CMV-seropositive. Sample: PBMCs. The CDR3 coding sequence is TGTGCCAGCAGCTTGGGGGGAGGGGCCCCCACCGGGGAGCTGTTTTTT. Translating gives CASSLGGGAPTGELFF.